The clone carrying this T cell receptor beta chain was seen at least ten times. Authors' analysis steps: Samples contained a median of approximately 100,000 TCRs, with a range of roughly 20,000 to 750,000. TCRdb re-analysed the RACE reads in MiXCR, keeping a single row per CDR3 protein. These V and J calls rely on TCRdb rather than the paper's analysis. The table includes tens of thousands of distinct CDR3 sequences, less than 8% detected once. Described time point: healthy volunteer bleed at 2 weeks. Total RNA was extracted from unfractionated whole blood. The sample is drawn from a study of human T cells and chemical hapten exposure. This CDR3 contains 15 residues. Germline V gene data show CDR1 as LGHDT and CDR2 as YNNKEL (reference sequence). V shed 1 base and J shed 4 bases, with 13 bases lying between them.

This chain joins TRBV3-1 and TRBJ1-2; no definite D call. The source is a human donor in good health. Some clones in this sample may be carry-over from other donors' samples. Sequencing was performed on whole blood. The CDR3 here is CASSQGDRQFYGYTF. The CDR3 nucleotides read TGTGCCAGCAGCCAAGGCGATCGGCAGTTCTATGGCTACACCTTC.